This TCR beta chain stems from a study of cytomegalovirus exposure and HLA in healthy donors (TCRdb year 2017). About the investigation overall: In an earlier analysis of roughly 500 of the donors, about 270 Gb of sequence data and 120 million or so unique TCR beta sequences from approximately 180 million T cells were reported. A later analysis re-analyzed previously published TCR beta repertoires from 550 to 700 donors and added high-resolution HLA genotyping to study TCR occurrence patterns. On average, about 200,000 unique TCR beta nucleotide sequences were sequenced per donor among a few hundred genotyped donors of the cohort, with 15% to 20% of those sequences being non-productive. A later genetic analysis used genome-wide SNP genotypes for about three fifths of the 666 donors, treating that subset as a discovery cohort. Every discovery cohort repertoire had been produced on one sequencing platform. The study aimed to test whether signatures of past pathogen exposure could be identified by cataloging public T cell receptors. Roughly five DR-DQ haplotypes were handled as single units for association and clustering, since linkage in the cohort was strong. An earlier analysis of 587 of the donors applied high-throughput TCR beta sequencing to assess whether each TCR beta V gene segment acted as functional or pseudogenic. Rather than using new phenotypic data, the later analysis identified candidate immune exposures from TCR beta sequences and from how often those sequences occurred across donors. HLA typing covered class I and class II loci at four-digit resolution. A separate validation cohort of over a hundred different subjects was used in addition to the roughly 670-subject first cohort. The genetic ancestry cluster associated with self-reported Caucasian donors included 80% to 90% of the approximately 410 genotyped donors. Typing coverage varied by locus: about 629-640 donors for A, B, C, DRB1 and DQB1; roughly 510 for DQA1; about 570 for DPA1; roughly 470 for DPB1. The study combined high-throughput TCR immunosequencing, statistical association of individual TCRs with disease status, and machine learning to predict cytomegalovirus infection status. Donor age, sex, ethnicity and CMV serostatus were collected together with the repertoire data. Using immunosequencing, the study profiled T cell repertoires from 666 subjects and related those repertoires to cytomegalovirus serostatus. Approximately 300 gigabases of sequencing data and roughly 81 million unique TCR sequences made up an early release that covered 500 to 650 HLA-typed donors.

As concerns this clone: What this receptor recognizes is not known. No much larger clonotype is one base removed from it; base qualities were not supplied.

The germline ends are 26 bases apart after V is trimmed by 7 bases and J by 6 bases. CDR3 length: 17 amino acids, cysteine to phenylalanine. The entry retains the CDR3 DNA only, 51 bases that are in frame from base 1. The CDR1 and CDR2 encoded by the germline V gene (reference sequence) are MNHEY and SMNVEV. Paper-wide results and their limitations: When HLA alleles, especially DR and DQ, strongly co-occurred, TCR associations were difficult to assign to individual alleles. A cluster of highly shared sequence variants was judged likely to be a technical artifact of the sequencing pipeline. A later analysis found that HLA-associated TCR beta chains were more clonally expanded and had lower generation probabilities than equally common non-associated chains. A few of the identified cytomegalovirus-associated TCR beta chains were confirmed in vitro to be specific for cytomegalovirus antigens. A later analysis reported that several top co-occurrence clusters appeared linked to parvovirus B19, influenza, CMV and Epstein-Barr virus. A later genetic analysis associated a missense DCLRE1C variant with V-gene and J-gene trimming of TCR beta chains, and an independent cohort replicated the association. Across donors, most TCR sequences were observed very rarely, whereas some public TCRs were present in many individuals. Cytomegalovirus status was reported to be diagnosed by the classifier with high specificity and sensitivity in both the original and validation cohorts. The authors suggested that the approach could potentially be extended to other disease states and immunological phenotypes. This cohort had only TCR beta chains sequenced, and the lack of alpha or paired-chain data limited which features could be detected. A later analysis found that most CMV-associated TCR beta chains appeared HLA-restricted, with HLA associations seemingly driven largely by CMV exposure. According to a later analysis, TCR association rates differed among HLA loci, with DRB1 alleles showing the most associated TCRs and HLA-C alleles showing the fewest. Because HLA typing was missing for some donors at each locus, association tests included only the typed subset. A further reported finding was that TCR beta sequences accurately predicted the HLA-A and HLA-B alleles for most subjects in the first cohort. In an earlier analysis of more than 500 of the donors, most TCR beta V segments appeared in productive rearrangements about 87% or about 30% of the time, broadly matching IMGT annotations. The study gave a list of 150 to 200 TCR beta chains associated with cytomegalovirus. In a later genetic analysis, fewer N-insertions in productive TCRs were reported among donors in an Asian-associated ancestry cluster than the approximately 710-donor mean. The earlier analysis of 587 of the donors excluded roughly 16 rarely observed V segments, including chromosome 9 orphons, because counts were too low. CMV serostatus was the only immune exposure information available for the cohort. Because the 87-base-pair reads could not distinguish some IMGT-functional V segments, including TRBV6-2 and TRBV6-3, those segments were excluded. A later analysis associated 15,000 to 20,000 TCR beta sequences with specific HLA alleles at a false discovery rate of 0.05. Correlated functional status among segregating V segments might reflect linkage disequilibrium, but an unknown experimental factor could not be ruled out. Presence/absence analyses assumed roughly uniform sequencing depth across donors, an assumption that may not hold.

Libraries came from the immunoSEQ multiplex PCR assay. The multiplex PCR relied on a mix of 60 forward primers for TCR Vbeta segments and 13 reverse primers for TCR Jbeta segments. The CDR3 region of rearranged TCR beta genes was amplified from genomic DNA with a multiplex PCR assay. On the Illumina HiSeq System, the amplified TCR beta libraries were sequenced as 87-base-pair reads. Per the original workflow: Across the 670 or so repertoires, a later analysis counted tens of millions of unique TCR beta chains, 9 million to 14 million of which were shared by at least two donors. A nearest-neighbor algorithm error-corrected the raw reads and collapsed the reads into unique sequences, merging closely related sequences to remove PCR and sequencing errors. Alignment of CDR3 sequences to IMGT reference sequences was used to assign V, D and J gene segments. Each retained sequence needed at least a six-nucleotide match to both a V gene segment and a J gene segment. A rearrangement counted as productive if the CDR3 had no stop codons and remained in frame with V and J, and every other rearrangement counted as non-productive. CDR3 was defined according to IMGT convention as the region running from the second conserved V-encoded cysteine to the conserved J-encoded phenylalanine. Sequences without an unambiguous match to a single V gene segment were excluded from the earlier analysis of approximately 600 of the donors. An earlier analysis of fewer than 750 of the donors called V segments functional above 56.7% productive rearrangements and segregating when the between-donor standard deviation exceeded 5%. A statistical classification framework was built for diagnosing cytomegalovirus status from the catalog of TCR beta chain sequences. V and J gene assignment, in a later analysis, came from comparing TCR nucleotide sequences with IMGT/GENE-DB human TR gene sequences. In a later analysis, CDR3 sequences and most-parsimonious VDJ recombination scenarios were assigned using the TCRdist pipeline. A later analysis defined each TCR beta chain by its CDR3 amino acid sequence plus V-gene family, and excluded reads lacking a unique V-gene family. As a way to deal with suspected cross-contamination and a sequencing artifact, a later analysis dropped under 600 nucleotide sequences that were highly shared and had low generation probability. In a later analysis, a clonal expansion index for each public chain was calculated from normalized within-repertoire ranks of inferred template counts. In a later analysis, generation probabilities were computed using a VDJ recombination model fitted to out-of-frame rearrangements, and the results were checked against IGoR. Hypergeometric tests were used in a later analysis to score TCR-TCR, TCR-HLA and TCR-CMV co-occurrence, with a repertoire-size bias correction applied to the TCR pairs. A later analysis estimated false discovery rates by permuting HLA or CMV assignments 20 times. In a later analysis, co-occurring TCRs were grouped with DBSCAN, and TCRdist sequence similarity was added when clustering was performed within HLA-allele-positive subsets. Co-occurrence clustering excluded repertoires with fewer than 30,000 or more than 120,000 public chains, plus five with anomalous nucleotide sharing. Entries here come from immuneACCESS through TCRdb and include only in-frame sequences with V and J called. Some clones fail to appear in such tables; in the studies checked, an unresolved V gene covers under half of the shortfall, and the cause of the remainder is unknown. The V and J calls and clone size were taken over from that table, and D and trimming were inferred from the DNA. Within this sample are around 210,000 clones, with approximately 85% of them counted one time only. Roughly 0.26% of the sample is in the top ten clones.

The cohort consisted of hundreds of healthy bone marrow donors. At the time of sampling, every cohort member was nominally healthy, though immune exposures that went unrecorded were likely present. The donor tested CMV seronegative, placing the donor among the 352 seronegative members of the cohort. Each donor provided a peripheral blood sample, and peripheral blood mononuclear cells were used for TCR beta sequencing. The Qiagen DNeasy Blood Extraction Kit was used to extract genomic DNA from the blood cell samples. What was sequenced was PBMCs. The sequence joins TRBV27 to TRBJ2-3; a tentative D match to TRBD1 spans 6 bases. This TCR was recovered from a girl aged 2-9 years in good health and CMV-seronegative. The sequence in DNA is TGTGCCAGCATTTCCCGCACAGGGTATGAAGCACGGGATACGCAGTATTTT. Protein translation: CASISRTGYEARDTQYF.